Only a few counts were recorded for the clone carrying this T cell receptor beta chain. The antigen is not known. Samples came from healthy bone marrow donors. The source of the sample is a study of cytomegalovirus exposure and HLA in healthy donors. Study-wide results and caveats: When presence/absence was analysed, sequencing depth was taken to be roughly uniform across donors.

PCR employed 60 Vbeta and 13 Jbeta primers. In the authors' methods: An analysis performed later counted about 80 million unique TCR beta chains (approximately 10 million of them shared). TCRdb keeps only in-frame clones here, not all; method: immunoSEQ multiplex PCR. V and J calls and clone size are as listed in that table; D and trimming were resolved from the DNA. The table records some 200,000 clones, more than 65% of them present only once. V gave up 1 base and J gave up 5 bases, with 12 bases separating them. The CDR3 extends over 14 amino acids. CDR1 is SGHDT, CDR2 YYEEEE, per germline. The receptor's source is a female donor in good health and CMV-seronegative. The sample was PBMCs. This chain links TRBV5-6 with TRBJ2-5; D might be TRBD2 (5 bases). This CDR3 is CASSLPGKLETQYF. The CDR3 coding sequence is TGTGCCAGCAGCTTGCCGGGAAAGCTTGAGACCCAGTACTTC. Combining the CDR3 with reference TRBV5-6 and TRBJ2-5 gives the whole variable domain DAGVTQSPTHLIKTRGQQVTLRCSPKSGHDTVSWYQQALGQGPQFIFQYYEEEERQRGNFPDRFSGHQFPNYSSELNVNALLLGDSALYLCASSLPGKLETQYFGPGTRLLVL.